The 16 T cell receptor beta chains presented below share a single source sample, sequenced in a study of shared clonotypes between healthy human individuals. The naive CD8 fraction comprised CD45RO-negative cells positively selected for CCR7 and excluded terminally differentiated effector memory CD45RA+ cells. TCRdb's copy holds only in-frame clones and misses some; the assay was immunoSEQ multiplex PCR. Of around 2.1 million clones in the sample, about 92% are singletons; the top ten hold 1.5% to 2%. The sequencing input was naive CD8+ T cells from PBMCs. The receptors shown here come from a man between 18 and 29 years old in good health. Some clones in this sample may be carry-over from other donors' samples.

This chain uses TRBV5-4 with TRBJ1-1; tentative D call: TRBD1 (5 bases). Trimming pared 0 bases from V and 3 bases from J, leaving 9 bases between. Germline V gene sequence: CDR1 SGHNT, CDR2 YYREEE (reference sequence). This CDR3 has 14 amino acids. This chain's CDR3 is CASSLGGGYTEAFF. CDR3 coding DNA: TGTGCCAGCAGCTTGGGTGGGGGGTACACTGAAGCTTTCTTT.

The chain joins TRBV25-1 to TRBJ2-3; either TRBD1 or TRBD2 may supply D (5 bases each). Germline lookup yields CDR1 MGHDK and CDR2 SYGVNS. The CDR3 covers 14 residues. V lost 3 bases to trimming and J lost 2 bases, with 9 bases between them. As DNA, the CDR3 is TGTGCCAGCAGTGATTGGGGGAACACAGATACGCAGTATTTT. This encodes CASSDWGNTDTQYF.

This sequence joins TRBV4-3 and TRBJ2-5; D remains unclear. The CDR3 covers 13 residues. The V end was cut by 1 base, the J end by 5 bases, with 8 bases between. Germline CDR1 LGHNA, CDR2 YSLEER. The CDR3 reads CASSQGPMETQYF. DNA of the CDR3: TGCGCCAGCAGCCAAGGCCCCATGGAGACCCAGTACTTC.

On this clone itself: Other DNA sequences in the sample encode the same CDR3. The chain combines TRBV27 with TRBJ1-2, with a weak D call TRBD1 (6 bases). The V gene's germline CDR1 is MNHEY and CDR2 SMNVEV (reference sequence). There are 14 residues in the CDR3. V lost 3 bases to trimming and J lost 0 bases, with 8 bases between them. In DNA, the CDR3 is TGTGCCAGCAGTTTTGGGGGCGCTAACTATGGCTACACCTTC. Protein sequence: CASSFGGANYGYTF.

The chain has TRBV4-3 and TRBJ2-7; D perhaps matches TRBD2 (5 bases). V gave up 0 bases and J gave up 0 bases, with 24 bases separating them. CDR3 size: 20 residues. Germline V lookup: CDR1 LGHNA, CDR2 YSLEER. CDR3 sequence (DNA): TGCGCCAGCAGCCAAGATTCGAGAAGCAGGAGCCGGAGGAGCTCCTACGAGCAGTACTTC. It yields the protein CASSQDSRSRSRRSSYEQYF.

Points on this clone: An end of the junction differs from the germline gene, which may be a read error. The chain recombines TRBV15 with TRBJ1-4; D call uncertain. This CDR3 spans 11 amino acids. Germline CDR1 is LNHNV and CDR2 is YYDKDF (reference sequence). The CDR3 here is CATSADGRIVF. In nucleotides, the CDR3 is TGTGCCACCAGCGCGGACGGCCGGATTGTTTTT.

The chain employs TRBV11-2 and TRBJ2-5; TRBD1 matches at 7 bases. J was trimmed by 4 bases and V by 3 bases; bases with no gene match: 11. The germline V gene has CDR1 SGHAT and CDR2 FQNNGV. The CDR3 is made up of 16 amino acids. The CDR3 DNA sequence: TGTGCCAGCAGCTTCGGGGTAGGGGGCTGGGGAGAGACCCAGTACTTC. Translation gives CASSFGVGGWGETQYF.

The V call is TRBV19, the J call TRBJ2-7; D is possibly TRBD2 (6 bases). Germline V CDR1 and CDR2: LNHDA, SQIVND (reference sequence). The CDR3 has 18 residues. V was pared by 5 bases and J by 1 base, with 24 bases between. CDR3 nucleotide sequence: TGTGCCAGTAGTGATTCTTGGGTGGGGACTTCTTCGTCCTACGAGCAGTACTTC. It encodes CASSDSWVGTSSSYEQYF.

The genes are TRBV6-1 and TRBJ2-7, with 10 bases fitting TRBD1. CDR1 is MNHNS, CDR2 SASEGT, per germline. The V and J ends lost 6 bases and 4 bases, in that order; junction bases with no gene match: 6. The CDR3 is 14 amino acids. CDR3 protein: CASSRGDRGYEQYF. The DNA for the CDR3 is TGTGCCAGCAGCCGAGGGGACAGGGGTTACGAGCAGTACTTC.

V and J are TRBV5-8 and TRBJ2-7; D perhaps matches TRBD1 (5 bases). Trimming left V 4 bases short and J 4 bases short, with 18 bases between. The CDR3 runs 15 residues. The germline V gene encodes CDR1 SGHTS and CDR2 YDEGEE. The CDR3 loop reads CASSLELDSKYEQYF. The DNA for the CDR3 is TGTGCCAGCAGCCTTGAGTTAGACAGCAAGTACGAGCAGTACTTC.

V gene TRBV7-9 combines with J gene TRBJ2-7, with D perhaps TRBD1 (5 bases). This CDR3 has 15 amino acids. V was clipped by 4 bases and J by 5 bases, with 18 bases between them. Germline CDR1 reads SEHNR; CDR2 reads FQNEAQ (reference sequence). Here the CDR3 DNA reads TGTGCCAGCAGCTCCTACGGTGCCAGGGTAAACGAGCAGTACTTC. Protein product: CASSSYGARVNEQYF.

This clone occurred once. V usage is TRBV6-1 and J usage is TRBJ2-7; TRBD2 agrees at 7 bases. The CDR3 loop spans 12 amino acids. Germline loops: CDR1 MNHNS, CDR2 SASEGT. V shed 6 bases and J 5 bases; nucleotides not matched to a gene: 4. The CDR3 sequence is CASSRLANEQYF. As DNA, the CDR3 is TGTGCCAGCAGCAGACTAGCCAACGAGCAGTACTTC.

The J gene is TRBJ1-5, the V gene TRBV6-1, with 8 bases fitting TRBD1. Germline V gives CDR1 MNHNS, CDR2 SASEGT. J lost 7 bases, V lost 6 bases, and 8 bases had no gene match. The CDR3 has 14 residues. The CDR3 loop reads CASSTDRARQPQHF. CDR3 nucleotides: TGTGCCAGCAGCACGGACAGGGCGAGGCAGCCCCAGCATTTT.

This clone appeared once. This sample also contains other DNA sequences that code for the same CDR3. Here the CDR3 DNA reads TGCGCCAGCAGCTTGGCTGGGTATAGCAATCAGCCCCAGCATTTT. Encoded protein: CASSLAGYSNQPQHF. The chain uses TRBV5-1 and TRBJ1-5; D uncertain. V shed 0 bases and J shed 0 bases, with 7 bases lying between them. Germline CDR1 is SGHRS and CDR2 is YFSETQ. The CDR3 is 15 residues long.

This chain connects TRBV7-9 to TRBJ1-1; TRBD1 aligns across 9 bases. V lost 8 bases, J lost 0 bases, and 10 bases stayed unmatched. CDR1 SEHNR and CDR2 FQNEAQ come from the germline V gene (reference sequence). This CDR3 is 16 amino acids long. Here the CDR3 DNA reads TGTGCCAGCTCCCTGGGACAGGGACAAGTGAACACTGAAGCTTTCTTT. Encoded protein: CASSLGQGQVNTEAFF.

The V and J genes are TRBV4-1 and TRBJ2-2; TRBD2 matches 11 bases. This CDR3 has 16 residues. Trimming took 2 bases from V and 3 from J; bases not matched to a gene: 2. Germline values: CDR1 MGHRA, CDR2 YSYEKL. The CDR3 DNA reads TGCGCCAGCAGCCAAATAGCGGGAGGGGACACCGGGGAGCTGTTTTTT. Protein sequence: CASSQIAGGDTGELFF.